The rows below give T cell receptor beta chains drawn from one sample of a study of breast tumors, draining lymph nodes, adjacent tissues. A single record per CDR3 protein comes from TCRdb applying MiXCR to the multiplex PCR reads. Here the sample spans 70,000 to 95,000 distinct CDR3 sequences, about 21% being singletons. Sequencing input: axillary lymph node tissue. The receptor source for this set is a female donor with breast cancer. Some clones in this sample may be carry-over from other donors' samples. Both conserved end residues are part of each CDR3. A D gene is named only where the DNA matches it firmly. Only some rows state a clone size, as once, few, many or a class for expanded clones.

-	TRBV7-3	TRBJ2-2	17	-	CASSLLPRSVGSGELFF	TGTGCCAGCAGCTTACTCCCCCGCAGTGTGGGTTCTGGGGAGCTGTTTTTT
many	TRBV7-9	TRBJ2-1	17	TRBD2	CASSPYPLTSGTNEQFF	TGTGCCAGCAGCCCCTATCCTTTGACTAGCGGGACCAATGAGCAGTTCTTC
many	TRBV6-5	TRBJ2-7	15	-	CASSRTSFSSYEQYF	TGTGCCAGCAGCCGGACAAGCTTCAGCTCCTACGAGCAGTACTTC
many	TRBV4-2	TRBJ2-7	18	TRBD2	CASSQEAPLGGRSYEQYF	TGTGCCAGCAGCCAGGAGGCTCCCCTTGGCGGGAGGTCCTACGAGCAGTACTTC
-	TRBV7-2	TRBJ2-4	15	-	CASNGPPGAKNIQYF	TGTGCCAGCAACGGACCCCCCGGTGCCAAAAACATTCAGTACTTC
many	TRBV5-4	TRBJ1-2	15	TRBD1	CASSPGQGWDFGYTF	TGTGCCAGCAGCCCGGGACAGGGATGGGATTTTGGCTACACCTTC
-	TRBV28	TRBJ1-2	15	-	CASSPGTNVNYGYTF	TGTGCCAGCAGTCCCGGGACAAATGTTAACTATGGCTACACCTTC
-	TRBV28	TRBJ1-2	12	-	CASSLSFYGYTF	TGTGCCAGCAGTTTATCCTTCTATGGCTACACCTTC
many	TRBV12-3/TRBV12-4	TRBJ2-3	16	TRBD1	CASRSTGNPNLDTQYF	TGTGCCAGCAGGTCGACAGGGAACCCTAACCTAGATACGCAGTATTTT
many	TRBV5-1	TRBJ2-7	17	-	CASSLNRGLRSSYEQYF	TGCGCCAGCAGCTTGAATCGGGGACTGCGATCCTCCTACGAGCAGTACTTC
-	TRBV6-8	TRBJ1-5	16	-	CASSSCRGARVQPQHF	TGTGCCAGCAGCTCCTGTCGGGGGGCACGGGTTCAGCCCCAGCATTTT
many	TRBV9	TRBJ1-5	15	-	CASSVGPSTYQPQHF	TGTGCCAGCAGCGTAGGTCCGTCGACCTATCAGCCCCAGCATTTT
many	TRBV20-1	TRBJ1-2	13	-	CSASIVPELGYTF	TGCAGTGCTAGTATTGTACCGGAGCTTGGCTACACCTTC
many	TRBV5-6	TRBJ1-5	14	-	CASSLGQFNQPQHF	TGTGCCAGCAGCTTGGGACAGTTTAATCAGCCCCAGCATTTT
-	TRBV18	TRBJ2-1	15	TRBD1	CASSPWTGAKNEQFF	TGTGCCAGCTCACCATGGACAGGGGCAAAAAATGAGCAGTTCTTC
-	TRBV7-9	TRBJ2-7	14	-	CASRTAPGFHGQYF	TGTGCCAGCAGAACTGCCCCAGGCTTCCACGGGCAGTACTTC
many	TRBV5-4	TRBJ2-5	13	-	CASSYGSQETQYF	TGTGCCAGCAGCTATGGGAGTCAAGAGACCCAGTACTTC
few	TRBV27	TRBJ1-6	16	TRBD1	CASSLGTGVGVSPLHF	TGTGCCAGCAGTTTGGGGACAGGGGTAGGCGTCTCACCCCTCCACTTT
many	TRBV20-1	TRBJ2-3	16	TRBD2	CSATFLGLAVTDTQYF	TGCAGTGCTACCTTCCTAGGACTAGCGGTCACAGATACGCAGTATTTT
many	TRBV9	TRBJ2-3	14	-	CASSRQGDTDTQYF	TGTGCCAGCAGCCGTCAGGGAGACACAGATACGCAGTATTTT
-	TRBV3-1	TRBJ2-7	15	-	CASSSHGRLSYEQYF	TGTGCCAGCAGCTCTCACGGGCGGCTTTCCTACGAGCAGTACTTC
many	TRBV6-2/TRBV6-3	TRBJ2-1	12	-	CASRNPGTEQFF	TGTGCCAGCAGGAATCCCGGGACTGAGCAGTTCTTC
-	TRBV30	TRBJ1-3	14	-	CAWSADRGGNTIYF	TGTGCCTGGAGTGCCGATAGGGGAGGAAACACCATATATTTT
many	TRBV20-1	TRBJ2-1	15	-	CSASQTGTSPNEQFF	TGCAGTGCTTCACAAACCGGGACCTCCCCTAATGAGCAGTTCTTC
many	TRBV7-9	TRBJ2-7	13	-	CASSLSGAYEQYF	TGTGCCAGCAGCTTATCAGGAGCCTACGAGCAGTACTTC
-	TRBV27	TRBJ2-6	15	-	CASSNQGRGANVLTF	TGTGCCAGCAGCAACCAGGGGAGAGGGGCCAACGTCCTGACTTTC
many	TRBV4-2	TRBJ2-7	14	-	CASSRTTESYEQYF	TGTGCCAGCAGCAGAACGACAGAGTCCTACGAGCAGTACTTC
many	TRBV4-2	TRBJ2-1	17	TRBD1	CASSQQGRDRGRYEQFF	TGTGCCAGCAGCCAACAAGGCCGGGACAGGGGGCGGTATGAGCAGTTCTTC
many	TRBV19	TRBJ2-1	16	-	CASSRGFLGAGNEQFF	TGTGCCAGTAGTAGGGGGTTCTTAGGGGCGGGCAATGAGCAGTTCTTC
many	TRBV6-5	TRBJ2-7	14	TRBD1	CASSGTGSSYEQYF	TGTGCCAGCAGTGGGACAGGGAGCTCCTACGAGCAGTACTTC
many	TRBV4-1	TRBJ1-3	15	TRBD1	CASSLGQSSGNTIYF	TGCGCCAGCAGCCTGGGACAGTCCTCTGGAAACACCATATATTTT
many	TRBV7-3	TRBJ2-1	13	-	CASSLTSNNEQFF	TGTGCCAGCAGCTTGACTAGTAACAATGAGCAGTTCTTC
many	TRBV19	TRBJ2-7	14	TRBD1	CASSPDRGAYEQYF	TGTGCCAGCAGCCCTGACAGGGGGGCCTACGAGCAGTACTTC
many	TRBV5-4	TRBJ2-7	15	TRBD2	CASSLGSGVSGEQYF	TGTGCCAGCAGCTTGGGTAGCGGGGTCTCGGGGGAGCAGTACTTC
many	TRBV7-8	TRBJ2-7	12	-	CASSLAVYEQYF	TGTGCCAGCAGCTTAGCAGTCTACGAGCAGTACTTC
many	TRBV6-1	TRBJ2-3	11	-	CASRPTDTQYF	TGTGCCAGCAGACCTACAGATACGCAGTATTTT
many	TRBV12-3/TRBV12-4	TRBJ1-2	14	TRBD1	CASSLVAGGHGYTF	TGTGCCAGCAGTTTAGTGGCAGGGGGTCATGGCTACACCTTC
many	TRBV7-2	TRBJ2-2	14	-	CASSAVIAAGELFF	TGTGCCAGCAGCGCCGTAATAGCTGCCGGGGAGCTGTTTTTT
many	TRBV20-1	TRBJ2-3	15	-	CSARDLRGITDTQYF	TGCAGTGCTAGGGATCTAAGAGGAATCACAGATACGCAGTATTTT
-	TRBV4-2	TRBJ2-2	14	-	CASSQSKDTGELFF	TGTGCCAGCAGCCAATCGAAGGATACCGGGGAGCTGTTTTTT
many	TRBV20-1	TRBJ1-5	17	-	CSARAGDRLLSNQPQHF	TGCAGTGCTAGAGCGGGTGACCGACTCCTTAGCAATCAGCCCCAGCATTTT
many	TRBV5-1	TRBJ2-2	15	TRBD2	CASSLLREGTGELFF	TGCGCCAGCAGCTTGTTGCGGGAGGGCACCGGGGAGCTGTTTTTT
many	TRBV6-5	TRBJ1-5	15	-	CASSSGGDLSQPQHF	TGTGCCAGCAGCTCCGGGGGGGATTTGAGTCAGCCCCAGCATTTT
many	TRBV20-1	TRBJ1-3	13	-	CSARWTDGNTIYF	TGCAGTGCTAGATGGACCGATGGAAACACCATATATTTT
-	TRBV20-1	TRBJ1-1	16	-	CSANPPGQGLNTEAFF	TGCAGTGCTAACCCCCCGGGGCAGGGGCTGAACACTGAAGCTTTCTTT
many	TRBV3-1	TRBJ2-7	13	TRBD2	CASSLAGGNEQYF	TGTGCCAGCAGCCTAGCGGGAGGTAACGAGCAGTACTTC
many	TRBV7-2	TRBJ2-1	16	-	CASSHTGGGSYNEQFF	TGTGCCAGCAGCCACACAGGGGGGGGTTCCTACAATGAGCAGTTCTTC
many	TRBV10-3	TRBJ2-3	14	TRBD1	CAIAGTGGIDTQYF	TGTGCCATCGCCGGGACAGGGGGCATAGATACGCAGTATTTT
many	TRBV20-1	TRBJ1-2	14	-	CSARTGDRVYGYTF	TGCAGTGCTCGAACAGGCGACCGTGTCTATGGCTACACCTTC
many	TRBV18	TRBJ2-7	12	-	CASSRPNAEQYF	TGTGCCAGCTCACGCCCGAATGCCGAGCAGTACTTC
many	TRBV20-1	TRBJ2-7	14	-	CSAREGAYSYEQYF	TGCAGTGCTAGGGAGGGAGCCTACTCCTACGAGCAGTACTTC
many	TRBV7-2	TRBJ2-2	14	TRBD1	CASSRKGAGGELFF	TGTGCCAGCAGCCGGAAGGGGGCTGGCGGGGAGCTGTTTTTT
-	TRBV9	TRBJ2-6	16	-	CASSVGTGSGANVLTF	TGTGCCAGCAGCGTAGGTACCGGGTCCGGGGCCAACGTCCTGACTTTC
few	TRBV6-2/TRBV6-3	TRBJ2-5	17	-	CASSSKTRYGIRETQYF	TGTGCCAGCAGTTCAAAAACTAGATACGGTATCAGAGAGACCCAGTACTTC
-	TRBV3-1	TRBJ2-2	18	-	CASSHLPGPGVNTGELFF	TGTGCCAGCAGCCACCTCCCCGGGCCAGGGGTGAACACCGGGGAGCTGTTTTTT